Sequencing of this T cell receptor beta chain was carried out in a study of shared clonotypes between healthy human individuals. Libraries were prepared by immunoSEQ multiplex PCR; TCRdb keeps only in-frame clonotypes and omits some of them. The sample holds roughly 510,000 clones; over 60% are singletons and the top ten take roughly an eighth. V gave up 0 bases and J gave up 1 base, with 7 bases separating them. This CDR3 region has 14 residues. Germline CDR1 reads SGHAT; CDR2 reads FQNNGV. The chain uses TRBV11-2 and TRBJ2-7; D unresolved. The receptor comes from a woman between 40 and 55 years old in good health. Some clones in this sample may be carry-over from other donors' samples. The sequenced sample was PBMCs. The CDR3 sequence: CASSLDTTSYEQYF. CDR3 DNA sequence: TGTGCCAGCAGCTTAGACACTACTTCCTACGAGCAGTACTTC. Filled out from reference TRBV11-2 and TRBJ2-7, the complete variable domain reads EAGVAQSPRYKIIEKRQSVAFWCNPISGHATLYWYQQILGQGPKLLIQFQNNGVVDDSQLPKDRFSAERLKGVDSTLKIQPAKLEDSAVYLCASSLDTTSYEQYFGPGTRLTVT.